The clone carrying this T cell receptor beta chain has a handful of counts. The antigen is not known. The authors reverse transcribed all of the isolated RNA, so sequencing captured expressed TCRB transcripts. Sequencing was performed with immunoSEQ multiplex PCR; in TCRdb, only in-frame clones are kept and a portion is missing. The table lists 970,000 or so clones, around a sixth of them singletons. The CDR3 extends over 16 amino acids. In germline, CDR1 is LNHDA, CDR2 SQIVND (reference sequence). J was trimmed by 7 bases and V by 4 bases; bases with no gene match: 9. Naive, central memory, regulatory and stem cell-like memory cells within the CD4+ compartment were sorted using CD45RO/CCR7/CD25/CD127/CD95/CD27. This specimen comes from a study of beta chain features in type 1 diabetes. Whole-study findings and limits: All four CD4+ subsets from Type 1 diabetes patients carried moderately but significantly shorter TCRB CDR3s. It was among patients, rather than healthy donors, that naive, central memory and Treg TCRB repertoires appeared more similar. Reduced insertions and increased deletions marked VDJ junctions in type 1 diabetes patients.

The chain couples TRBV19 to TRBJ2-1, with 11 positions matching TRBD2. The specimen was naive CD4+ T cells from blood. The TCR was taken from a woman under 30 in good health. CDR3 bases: TGTGCCAGTAGTAAACATAGCGGGAGGGCCCGGAATGAGCAGTTCTTC. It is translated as CASSKHSGRARNEQFF.